What follows are 28 T cell receptor beta chains derived from one specimen sequenced in a study of Graves' ophthalmopathy and Graves' hyperthyroidism. Scientists amplified the TCR beta CDR3 regions from RNA transcripts. The authors performed first-round RT-PCR with HTBI primers and then a second-round multiplex PCR. Using its own MiXCR run on the multiplex PCR reads, TCRdb lists one record per CDR3 protein. The table lists hundreds of thousands of distinct CDR3 sequences, roughly an eighth of them singletons. The material sequenced was blood. These TCRs come from a woman under 40 with Graves' ophthalmopathy.

The table lists this clonotype with many counts. The chain employs TRBV28 and TRBJ1-1; D is unclear. The germline V and J ends were trimmed by 8 bases and 1 base, with 14 bases remaining between them. CDR3 length equals 14 residues. CDR1 and CDR2 (germline): MDHEN, SYDVKM. The CDR3 DNA reads as TGTGCCAGCGTTCTTCGGCAGGAGAACACTGAAGCTTTCTTT. This sequence encodes CASVLRQENTEAFF. The variable domain in full, completed from reference TRBV28 and TRBJ1-1, reads DVKVTQSSRYLVKRTGEKVFLECVQDMDHENMFWYRQDPGLGLRLIYFSYDVKMKEKGDIPEGYSVSREKKERFSLILESASTNQTSMYLCASVLRQENTEAFFGQGTRLTVV.

Ten or more counts support this clonotype. The V gene is TRBV4-2, the J gene TRBJ2-5, with 9 positions matching TRBD2. This CDR3 is built from 17 residues. V was clipped by 0 bases and J by 3 bases; unmatched bases: 8. The V gene's germline CDR1 is LGHNA and CDR2 YNFKEQ. The CDR3 nucleotides read TGTGCCAGCAGCCAAGAGGGGCGGGGGGGCTTGGAAGAGACCCAGTACTTC. This encodes CASSQEGRGGLEETQYF.

This clonotype was recorded many times. The chain's CDR3 is CASSPSPDGGPYSNQPQHF. In DNA, the CDR3 is TGTGCCAGCAGCCCCTCCCCGGACGGTGGGCCTTATAGCAATCAGCCCCAGCATTTT. The chain links TRBV7-9 to TRBJ1-5; D is unresolved. V was cut by 5 bases and J by 0 bases, with 23 bases left in between. The CDR3 covers 19 residues. Germline CDR1 reads SEHNR; CDR2 reads FQNEAQ (reference sequence).

The gene calls are TRBV28 and TRBJ1-5; the D gene is possibly TRBD1 (6 bases). In germline, CDR1 is MDHEN, CDR2 SYDVKM. The V gene lost 5 bases and the J gene lost 3 bases, with 17 bases spanning the gap. This CDR3 is built from 16 residues. CDR3 sequence reads: CASSPRGGQHNQPQHF. The CDR3, as DNA: TGTGCCAGCAGTCCCAGGGGAGGACAACACAATCAGCCCCAGCATTTT.

This clonotype was counted at least ten times. The rearrangement links TRBV2 to TRBJ1-2; TRBD1 matches at 7 bases. Germline trimming cut 7 bases from V and 4 bases from J; bases unmatched to any gene: 12. There are 15 residues in the CDR3. Germline V gives CDR1 SNHLY, CDR2 FYNNEI. CDR3 region: CASISQRDSIYGYTF. The CDR3 nucleotides are TGTGCCAGCATTTCCCAGCGGGACAGCATCTATGGCTACACCTTC. Looking up the rest from reference TRBV2 and TRBJ1-2 gives the full variable domain: EPEVTQTPSHQVTQMGQEVILRCVPISNHLYFYWYRQILGQKVEFLVSFYNNEISEKSEIFDDQFSVERPDGSNFTLKIRSTKLEDSAMYFCASISQRDSIYGYTFGSGTRLTVV.

This clonotype was counted at least ten times. This sequence joins TRBV6-2 or TRBV6-3 and TRBJ2-2; TRBD1 might be the D (5 bases). CDR3 length equals 14 residues. Germline V gene data show CDR1 as MNHEY and CDR2 as SVGEGT. V lost 2 bases and J lost 7, with 11 bases in between. This chain's CDR3 is CASSYQDIYGELFF. CDR3 DNA sequence: TGTGCCAGCAGTTACCAGGACATTTACGGGGAGCTGTTTTTT.

There are many counts of this clonotype. CDR3 coding DNA: TGCAGCGTTGGAGGGGCCACTGAAGCTTTCTTT. It codes for CSVGGATEAFF. V gene TRBV29-1 combines with J gene TRBJ1-1; TRBD1 might be the D (5 bases). This CDR3 comprises 11 residues. Trimming stripped 4 bases from V and 4 bases from J, with 7 bases between. The germline gives CDR1 SQVTM, CDR2 ANQGSEA.

This clonotype occurred many times. The rearrangement joins TRBV6-2 or TRBV6-3 to TRBJ1-1; the D gene is possibly TRBD1 (6 bases). This CDR3 is built from 19 residues. Between the trimmed V and J ends, which lost 6 bases and 1 base, there was a span of 27 bases. CDR1 and CDR2 (germline): MNHEY, SVGEGT. The CDR3 DNA reads TGTGCCAGCAGCCGATACGGTAGGACAGACAACAGCCCGAACACTGAAGCTTTCTTT. Translating gives CASSRYGRTDNSPNTEAFF.

This clonotype was recorded many times. The chain couples TRBV2 to TRBJ2-5, with D unresolved. Germline CDR1 reads SNHLY; CDR2 reads FYNNEI. The germline V and J ends were trimmed by 2 bases and 5 bases, with 12 bases remaining between them. This CDR3 spans 14 amino acids. CDR3 DNA sequence: TGTGCCAGCAGTGAATCATTCAGTGGGGAGACCCAGTACTTC. Translated, it gives CASSESFSGETQYF.

This clonotype was recorded many times. The J gene is TRBJ2-5, the V gene TRBV11-2, with 8 bases matching TRBD1. This CDR3 spans 15 amino acids. The V gene end was trimmed by 1 base and the J gene end by 2 bases; junction bases not matched to a gene: 3. The germline V gene encodes CDR1 SGHAT and CDR2 FQNNGV. The CDR3 DNA is TGTGCCAGCAGCTTAGGACAGGGGCGGCAAGAGACCCAGTACTTC. Amino acids: CASSLGQGRQETQYF.

A word on this clonotype: Germline and junction disagree at one end, which may indicate a read error. The gene calls are TRBV10-3 and TRBJ1-5; 9 bases are shared with TRBD1. The CDR3 loop spans 13 amino acids. The germline CDR1 and CDR2 sequences are ENHRY and SYGVKD. DNA of the CDR3: TGTGCCATCAGTGAGTCTGACGGGACAGGGTTGTATTTT. Its translation is CAISESDGTGLYF.

The chain links TRBV5-1 to TRBJ2-7, with 7 bases aligning to TRBD2. The CDR3 is 14 amino acids. V was pared by 0 bases and J by 3 bases, with 3 bases of the junction left unmatched. From germline, CDR1 is SGHRS and CDR2 YFSETQ. CDR3 region: CASSLDQRDYEQYF. Here the CDR3 DNA reads TGCGCCAGCAGCTTGGATCAGCGGGACTACGAGCAGTACTTC.

The gene calls are TRBV20-1 and TRBJ1-2; D is uncertain. CDR3 length equals 14 residues. The germline CDR1 and CDR2 sequences are DFQATT and SNEGSKA (reference sequence). Deletions cut 3 bases from V and 0 bases from J, with 11 bases between. The CDR3 loop is CSARRSGTNYGYTF. Written as DNA, the CDR3 is TGCAGTGCTAGGCGCTCGGGCACTAACTATGGCTACACCTTC.

As for this clonotype: An end of the junction differs from the germline gene, which may be a read error. V gene TRBV13 combines with J gene TRBJ2-7; maybe TRBD2 (6 bases). CDR1 is PRHDT, CDR2 FYEKMQ, per germline (reference sequence). The CDR3 contains 13 residues. For the CDR3, the DNA is TGTGCCAGCAGCCATGGGACTTCCAACGAGCAGGACTTC. Amino acids: CASSHGTSNEQDF.

In its sample, this clonotype was seen many times. The rearrangement joins TRBV6-5 to TRBJ2-4; a weak D match, TRBD1 (5 bases). Trimming removed 4 bases at V and 2 bases at J, with 12 bases between. Per germline, CDR1 MNHEY and CDR2 SVGAGI. CDR3 length: 15 residues. The CDR3 protein is CASSSSGNPKNIQYF. The CDR3 DNA follows: TGTGCCAGCAGTTCCTCAGGGAATCCCAAAAACATTCAGTACTTC.

Concerning this clonotype itself: Since a much larger clone is just one base distant, this may be a read error. This sequence joins TRBV7-8 and TRBJ2-2, with 10 positions matching TRBD2. Germline lookup yields CDR1 SGHVS and CDR2 FQNEAQ. The CDR3 is 17 amino acids. In DNA form, the CDR3 reads TGTGCCAGCAGCTTACCCGGGACTAGCGAGAACACCGGGGAGCCGTTTTTT. Protein product: CASSLPGTSENTGEPFF.

This clonotype was seen many times. V is TRBV19 and J is TRBJ1-2; D uncertain. The CDR3 consists of 13 residues. The germline gives CDR1 LNHDA, CDR2 SQIVND (reference sequence). V was shortened by 3 bases and J by 6 bases, with 11 bases between the two germline ends. CDR3 region: CASSMQVSNGYTF. CDR3 DNA: TGTGCCAGTAGTATGCAGGTCTCGAATGGCTACACCTTC.

The table lists this clonotype with many counts. The chain couples TRBV9 to TRBJ1-2, with no clear D. The V end lost 1 base, the J end lost 3 bases, and 7 bases lay between the germline ends. The CDR3 is made up of 13 amino acids. CDR1 is SGDLS, CDR2 YYNGEE, per germline. The CDR3: CASSVTDYYGYTF. The CDR3 DNA reads TGTGCCAGCAGCGTAACGGATTACTATGGCTACACCTTC.

This clonotype was seen many times. The chain uses TRBV19 and TRBJ1-1; D is uncertain. The CDR3 extends over 14 amino acids. The germline CDR1 and CDR2 sequences are LNHDA and SQIVND (reference sequence). Trimming pared 2 bases from V and 3 bases from J, leaving 10 bases between. The CDR3 DNA reads as TGTGCCAGTAGTATACGGGCTATGGACACTGAAGCTTTCTTT. As protein: CASSIRAMDTEAFF.

The V gene is TRBV5-1, the J gene TRBJ2-7; D remains ambiguous. The CDR3 covers 14 residues. Germline loops: CDR1 SGHRS, CDR2 YFSETQ. V dropped 0 bases and J dropped 3 bases, with 10 bases sitting between them. CDR3 DNA: TGCGCCAGCAGCTTGGATAGGGATGACTACGAGCAGTACTTC. Amino acid sequence: CASSLDRDDYEQYF.

This clonotype was observed many times. V gene TRBV12-3 or TRBV12-4 combines with J gene TRBJ1-2; D remains unclear. The CDR3 consists of 14 residues. The germline V and J ends were trimmed by 2 bases and 7 bases, with 14 bases remaining between them. Here the CDR3 DNA reads TGTGCCAGCAGTTTAAACGACTTCGGTGTTGGCTACACCTTC. Translation gives CASSLNDFGVGYTF.

This clonotype was detected many times. This rearrangement joins TRBV12-3 or TRBV12-4 to TRBJ2-5; TRBD1 agrees at 9 bases. Losses at the gene ends were 4 bases for V and 3 bases for J; bases not matched to a gene: 9. The CDR3 extends over 16 amino acids. CDR3 sequence (DNA): TGTGCCAGCAGTTCCAGAGCTGGACAGGGGAAAGAGACCCAGTACTTC. Translated: CASSSRAGQGKETQYF.

The chain combines TRBV12-3 or TRBV12-4 with TRBJ1-2, with D maybe TRBD1 (6 bases). The CDR3 loop spans 13 amino acids. Trimming removed 5 bases from V and 5 bases from J, with 12 bases in between. CDR3 protein: CASSLETGYGYTF. The CDR3 DNA sequence: TGTGCCAGCAGTCTTGAAACAGGGTATGGCTACACCTTC.

At least ten counts were recorded for this clonotype. At one of its ends the junction is not consistent with the germline gene, which may arise from a read error. The J gene is TRBJ1-5, the V gene TRBV19, with D perhaps TRBD1 (5 bases). In germline, CDR1 is LNHDA, CDR2 SQIVND (reference sequence). The CDR3 runs to 11 residues. The CDR3 reads CASRGGQPQHF. CDR3 nucleotide sequence: TGTGCGAGTAGGGGAGGTCAGCCCCAGCATTTT.

This clonotype was recorded at least ten times. This rearrangement joins TRBV6-2 or TRBV6-3 to TRBJ2-5, with a possible D match to TRBD2 (6 bases). The ends were cut back, 2 bases at V and 5 bases at J, with 15 bases in the middle. Germline CDR1 reads MNHEY; CDR2 reads SVGEGT. CDR3 length equals 15 residues. CDR3 in amino acids: CASSYPRGSGETQYF. CDR3 DNA: TGTGCCAGCAGTTACCCGCGGGGAAGCGGGGAGACCCAGTACTTC.

The table lists this clonotype with many counts. The V call is TRBV19, the J call TRBJ2-5, with TRBD1 identical over 12 bases. With V trimmed by 8 bases and J by 4 bases, 5 bases remained unmatched. The CDR3 covers 14 residues. Germline CDR1 LNHDA, CDR2 SQIVND (reference sequence). Written as DNA, the CDR3 is TGTGCCAGTGCGCCGGGACAGGGGGCAGAGACCCAGTACTTC. As protein: CASAPGQGAETQYF.

This clonotype has at least ten counts. One end of the junction is discordant with germline, which a read error may explain. This chain links TRBV27 with TRBJ2-7; 7 bases fit TRBD2. This CDR3 is built from 12 residues. Germline CDR1 is MNHEY and CDR2 is SMNVEV (reference sequence). The CDR3 DNA reads TGCGCAGCGGGGCTTACAGGTCACGAGCAGTACTTC. Translated, it gives CAAGLTGHEQYF.

Ten or more counts support this clonotype. The chain joins TRBV13 to TRBJ1-3; D may be TRBD1 (6 bases). The CDR3 runs 14 residues. Germline-derived CDR1 and CDR2 are PRHDT and FYEKMQ (reference sequence). The V gene lost 5 bases and the J gene lost 9 bases, with 17 bases spanning the gap. CDR3 residues: CASSRSDRRGTIYF. CDR3 bases: TGTGCCAGCAGCCGCTCCGACAGGAGGGGCACCATATATTTT. The full variable domain, with the rest looked up from reference TRBV13 and TRBJ1-3, is AAGVIQSPRHLIKEKRETATLKCYPIPRHDTVYWYQQGPGQDPQFLISFYEKMQSDKGSIPDRFSAQQFSDYHSELNMSSLELGDSALYFCASSRSDRRGTIYFGEGSWLTVV.